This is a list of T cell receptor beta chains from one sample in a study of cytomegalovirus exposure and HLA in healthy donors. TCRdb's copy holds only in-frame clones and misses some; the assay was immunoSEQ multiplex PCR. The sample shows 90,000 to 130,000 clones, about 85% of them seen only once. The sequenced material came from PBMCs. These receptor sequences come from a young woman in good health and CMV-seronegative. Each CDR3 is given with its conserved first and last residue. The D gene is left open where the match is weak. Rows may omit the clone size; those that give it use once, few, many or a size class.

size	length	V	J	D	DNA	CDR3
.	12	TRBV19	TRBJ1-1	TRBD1	TGTGCCAGTAGTATAGCGACAGGGAAAGCTTTCTTT	CASSIATGKAFF
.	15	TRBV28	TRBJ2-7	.	TGTGCCAGCAGCCCCAGTGGCGCGGGGTCCTACGAGCAGTACTTC	CASSPSGAGSYEQYF
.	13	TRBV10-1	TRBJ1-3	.	TGCGCCAGCACGGACAACCTCGGAAGCACCATATATTTT	CASTDNLGSTIYF
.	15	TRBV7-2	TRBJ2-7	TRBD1	TGTGCCAGCAGCCCCATCCGGGACAGGCCTTTCGAGCAGTACTTC	CASSPIRDRPFEQYF
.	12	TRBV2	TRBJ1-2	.	TGTGCCAGCAGTGACCGGGTCTATGGCTACACCTTC	CASSDRVYGYTF
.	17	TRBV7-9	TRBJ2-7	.	TGTGCCAGCAGCTTATCCGATAAGGGTCAGGCCGGGAACGAGCAGTACTTC	CASSLSDKGQAGNEQYF
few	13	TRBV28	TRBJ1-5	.	TGTGCCAGCAGCACAGCGGGCAATCAGCCCCAGCATTTT	CASSTAGNQPQHF
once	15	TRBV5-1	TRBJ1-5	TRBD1	TGCGCCAGCAGCTTGGAGGGGGCGAGCAATCAGCCCCAGCATTTT	CASSLEGASNQPQHF
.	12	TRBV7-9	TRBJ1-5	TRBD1	TGTGCCAGCAGCAGGGACGGACAGGCCCAGCATTTT	CASSRDGQAQHF
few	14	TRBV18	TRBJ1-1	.	TGTGCCAGCTCACCCAGGTCGGGGTTCACTGAAGCTTTCTTT	CASSPRSGFTEAFF
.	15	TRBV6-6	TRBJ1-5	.	TGTGCCAGCAACCCCAGGGCCCCGAGCAATCAGCCCCAGCATTTT	CASNPRAPSNQPQHF
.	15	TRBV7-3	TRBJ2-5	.	TGTGCCAGCAGCTTAAGCGGTATACTTGGGGAGACCCAGTACTTC	CASSLSGILGETQYF
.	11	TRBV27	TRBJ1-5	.	TGTGCCAGCCATAGCAATCAGCCCCAGCATTTT	CASHSNQPQHF
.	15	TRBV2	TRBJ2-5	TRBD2	TGTGCCAGTCTAGACCAAGCGGGGGTCCAAGAGACCCAGTACTTC	CASLDQAGVQETQYF
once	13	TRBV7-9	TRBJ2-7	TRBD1	TGTGCCAGCAGCTTAGTACAGGGGGGCGAGCAGTACTTC	CASSLVQGGEQYF
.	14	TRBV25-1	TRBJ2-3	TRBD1	TGTGCCAGCAGTGACAGGGGGCGCACAGATACGCAGTATTTT	CASSDRGRTDTQYF
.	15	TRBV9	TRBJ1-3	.	TGTGCCAGCAGCGCGGGGGTTCACTCTGGAAACACCATATATTTT	CASSAGVHSGNTIYF
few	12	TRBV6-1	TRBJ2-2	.	TGTGCCTTGGTACCCAGGGACGGGGAGCTGTTTTTT	CALVPRDGELFF
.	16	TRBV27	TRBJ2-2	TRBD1	TGTGCCAGCAGTTTATCGGGACAGACGAACACCGGGGAGCTGTTTTTT	CASSLSGQTNTGELFF
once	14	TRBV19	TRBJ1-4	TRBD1	TGTGCCAGCCATGACAGGGTTTACAGTGAAAAACTGTTTTTT	CASHDRVYSEKLFF
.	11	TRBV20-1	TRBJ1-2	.	TGCAGTGCTAGACGGGGTCATGGCTACACCTTC	CSARRGHGYTF
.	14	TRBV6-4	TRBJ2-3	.	TGTGCCAGCAGTAGCGGTGCAAGCGCAGATACGCAGTATTTT	CASSSGASADTQYF